The clone carrying this T cell receptor beta chain has just a few counts. Its antigen is as yet unknown. The data derive from a study of beta chain features in type 1 diabetes. V shed 4 bases and J shed 5 bases, with 15 bases lying between them. Germline V gene data show CDR1 as SGHTA and CDR2 as FQGTGA. This CDR3 spans 15 amino acids. What was sequenced were expressed TCRB transcripts, since all of the isolated RNA had been reverse transcribed. Profiled with immunoSEQ multiplex PCR; TCRdb holds only in-frame clones, not every one. The sample includes about 620,000 clones, roughly 16% of them seen just once. General study points: In cDNA sequencing, cells with high TCR expression could be over-represented. There were fewer insertions and more deletions at the VDJ junctions of type 1 diabetes patients.

The sample consisted of naive CD4+ T cells from blood. The TCR comes from a man aged 18-30 years in good health. The genes are TRBV7-3 and TRBJ2-1; TRBD1 is a possible D gene (6 bases). CDR3 nucleotides: TGTGCCAGCAGCTCGGCCTACAGGGAGCACAATGAGCAGTTCTTC. Its protein product is CASSSAYREHNEQFF.